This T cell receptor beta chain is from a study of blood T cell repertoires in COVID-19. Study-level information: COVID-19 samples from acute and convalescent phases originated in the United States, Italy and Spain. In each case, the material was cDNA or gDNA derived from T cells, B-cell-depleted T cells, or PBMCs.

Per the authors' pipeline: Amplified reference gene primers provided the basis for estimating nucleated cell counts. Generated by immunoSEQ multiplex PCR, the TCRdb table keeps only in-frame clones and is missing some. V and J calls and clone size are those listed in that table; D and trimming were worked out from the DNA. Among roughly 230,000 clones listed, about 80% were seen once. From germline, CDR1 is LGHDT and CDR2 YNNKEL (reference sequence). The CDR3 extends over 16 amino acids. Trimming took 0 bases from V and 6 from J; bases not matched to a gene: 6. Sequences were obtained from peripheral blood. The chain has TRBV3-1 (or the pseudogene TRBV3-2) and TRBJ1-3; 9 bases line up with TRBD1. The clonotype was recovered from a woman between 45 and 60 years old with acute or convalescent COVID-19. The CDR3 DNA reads TGTGCCAGCAGCCAAGAAACGGGACAGGGTGAAAACACCATATATTTT. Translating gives CASSQETGQGENTIYF.